This T cell receptor (beta chain) is drawn from a study of shared clonotypes between healthy human individuals. Study as a whole: A couple of female and a few male donors aged 18 to 49 were enrolled.

Deep level was the assay's run setting. Using immunoSEQ multiplex PCR, the repertoire was profiled, and TCRdb retains in-frame clones only, with some absent. The table shows about 2 million clones, with over 85% occurring only once. CD45RO negativity and positive selection for CCR7 defined naive CD8 cells, a population that excluded terminally differentiated effector memory CD45RA+ cells. The CDR3 has 15 amino acids. Germline V gene lookup returns CDR1 LNHDA and CDR2 SQIVND (reference sequence). The junction had 7 bases not matched to a gene; V was cut back by 5 bases and J by 3 bases. The chain combines TRBV19 with TRBJ1-3; 7 nucleotides agree with TRBD1. The sequence was obtained from a man aged 18 to 29 in good health. The sequencing input was naive CD8+ T cells sorted from blood. The CDR3 coding sequence is TGTGCCAGTAGTCTATCGACAGGGCGTGGAAACACCATATATTTT. It is translated as CASSLSTGRGNTIYF.